This is a list of T cell receptor beta chains from one sample in a study of blood T cell repertoires in COVID-19. Only in-frame clones appear in the TCRdb table, and some are missing; sequencing was by immunoSEQ multiplex PCR. The sample consists of 130,000 or so clones, about 86% of them appearing once. Sample: PBMCs or T cells enriched from blood (not recorded which). The receptors here all came from a man in his forties with acute COVID-19. Each CDR3 is given with its conserved first and last residue. The D gene is left open where the match is weak. Size is omitted from some rows. Given values are once, few, many or a class for expanded clones.

clone size: .
D gene: TRBD1
V gene: TRBV2
CDR3 length: 15
J gene: TRBJ2-7
CDR3 DNA: TGTGCCAGCAGTTCCCGGGACAGGGGGAACTACGAGCAGTACTTC
CDR3 protein: CASSSRDRGNYEQYF

clone size: .
D gene: .
V gene: TRBV5-1
CDR3 length: 13
J gene: TRBJ1-1
CDR3 DNA: TGCGCCAGCACCGGGTCTGAAGGTACTGAAGCTTTCTTT
CDR3 protein: CASTGSEGTEAFF

clone size: .
D gene: TRBD2
V gene: TRBV7-8
CDR3 length: 17
J gene: TRBJ2-3
CDR3 DNA: TGTGCCAGCAGCTTAGGGAGGCGGGAGTCGTACACAGATACGCAGTATTTT
CDR3 protein: CASSLGRRESYTDTQYF

clone size: .
D gene: .
V gene: TRBV4-2
CDR3 length: 13
J gene: TRBJ2-3
CDR3 DNA: TGTGCCAGCAGCTCTGGGGCTACAGATACGCAGTATTTT
CDR3 protein: CASSSGATDTQYF

clone size: .
D gene: .
V gene: TRBV18
CDR3 length: 14
J gene: TRBJ2-2
CDR3 DNA: TGTGCCAGCTCACCAACGGGGGTCCCCGGGGAGCTGTTTTTT
CDR3 protein: CASSPTGVPGELFF

clone size: few
D gene: .
V gene: TRBV28
CDR3 length: 15
J gene: TRBJ2-7
CDR3 DNA: TGTGCCAGCAGGAGCGCAGGGGACGGGGCCTACGAGCAGTACTTC
CDR3 protein: CASRSAGDGAYEQYF

clone size: .
D gene: TRBD1
V gene: TRBV19
CDR3 length: 15
J gene: TRBJ1-6
CDR3 DNA: TGTGCCAGTAGTCCCCGACAGGGGGGACGCGCACCCCTCCACTTT
CDR3 protein: CASSPRQGGRAPLHF

clone size: .
D gene: .
V gene: TRBV7-6
CDR3 length: 15
J gene: TRBJ2-5
CDR3 DNA: TGTGCCAGCAGCGCCGAGACAGGCACCCAAGAGACCCAGTACTTC
CDR3 protein: CASSAETGTQETQYF

clone size: .
D gene: .
V gene: TRBV7-2
CDR3 length: 13
J gene: TRBJ1-2
CDR3 DNA: TGTGCCAGCAGCCAAGCCCCGGGGGAGGGCTACACCTTC
CDR3 protein: CASSQAPGEGYTF

clone size: .
D gene: .
V gene: TRBV28
CDR3 length: 15
J gene: TRBJ2-2
CDR3 DNA: TGTGCCAGCAGTTTAGGGCTGGCTAACACCGGGGAGCTGTTTTTT
CDR3 protein: CASSLGLANTGELFF

clone size: .
D gene: .
V gene: TRBV6-5
CDR3 length: 12
J gene: TRBJ2-2
CDR3 DNA: TGTGCCAGCAGTTTAAACACCGGGGAGCTGTTTTTT
CDR3 protein: CASSLNTGELFF

clone size: .
D gene: .
V gene: TRBV7-3
CDR3 length: 14
J gene: TRBJ1-1
CDR3 DNA: TGTGCCAGCAGCTTAAGCGAGGGAGGTACTGAAGCTTTCTTT
CDR3 protein: CASSLSEGGTEAFF

clone size: .
D gene: .
V gene: TRBV7-9
CDR3 length: 19
J gene: TRBJ2-3
CDR3 DNA: TGTGCCAGCAGCTTAATGGGGTCGGGACGCAGGGGAGGGGCAGATACGCAGTATTTT
CDR3 protein: CASSLMGSGRRGGADTQYF

clone size: .
D gene: .
V gene: TRBV10-3
CDR3 length: 13
J gene: TRBJ1-3
CDR3 DNA: TGTGCCATCAGGGACAGCTCTGGAAACACCATATATTTT
CDR3 protein: CAIRDSSGNTIYF

clone size: .
D gene: TRBD1
V gene: TRBV4-1
CDR3 length: 16
J gene: TRBJ2-7
CDR3 DNA: TGCGCCAGCAGCCAGCCCGTGGGACAGGGGCCGGGGGAGCAGTACTTC
CDR3 protein: CASSQPVGQGPGEQYF

clone size: .
D gene: TRBD1
V gene: TRBV7-3
CDR3 length: 14
J gene: TRBJ2-3
CDR3 DNA: TGTGCCAGCAGGCAGGGGGCGCTTTCAGATACGCAGTATTTT
CDR3 protein: CASRQGALSDTQYF

clone size: .
D gene: TRBD1
V gene: TRBV24-1
CDR3 length: 18
J gene: TRBJ1-2
CDR3 DNA: TGTGCCACCAGTGACCCTTCCCGGTCCTGGGACAGTTGGTATGGCTACACCTTC
CDR3 protein: CATSDPSRSWDSWYGYTF

clone size: .
D gene: TRBD1
V gene: TRBV25-1
CDR3 length: 16
J gene: TRBJ1-5
CDR3 DNA: TGTGCCAGCAGTGAATCGGGACAGGGGGTGAATCAGCCCCAGCATTTT
CDR3 protein: CASSESGQGVNQPQHF

clone size: .
D gene: TRBD2
V gene: TRBV14
CDR3 length: 16
J gene: TRBJ2-2
CDR3 DNA: TGTGCCAGCAGCCAAGATCGCCTAGCGGGTACCGGGGAGCTGTTTTTT
CDR3 protein: CASSQDRLAGTGELFF

clone size: .
D gene: TRBD1
V gene: TRBV5-6
CDR3 length: 19
J gene: TRBJ2-7
CDR3 DNA: TGTGCCAGCAGCTTGAGACGGCTGGGGACAGCGACTACCACCTACGAGCAGTACTTC
CDR3 protein: CASSLRRLGTATTTYEQYF

clone size: .
D gene: .
V gene: TRBV7-2
CDR3 length: 13
J gene: TRBJ2-3
CDR3 DNA: TGTGCCAGCAGCCCCGGGACAATCCAAACGCAGTATTTT
CDR3 protein: CASSPGTIQTQYF

clone size: .
D gene: .
V gene: TRBV18
CDR3 length: 15
J gene: TRBJ1-2
CDR3 DNA: TGTGCCACCTCACCGTTAGGGGATTCTAACTATGGCTACACCTTC
CDR3 protein: CATSPLGDSNYGYTF

clone size: .
D gene: .
V gene: TRBV6-5
CDR3 length: 14
J gene: TRBJ1-5
CDR3 DNA: TGTGCCAGCAGTTACCTGGGAGACGATCAGCCCCAGCATTTT
CDR3 protein: CASSYLGDDQPQHF

clone size: .
D gene: TRBD1
V gene: TRBV27
CDR3 length: 15
J gene: TRBJ2-7
CDR3 DNA: TGTGCCAGCAGCGAGTACAGGGGGACAGCCTACGAGCAGTACTTC
CDR3 protein: CASSEYRGTAYEQYF

clone size: .
D gene: .
V gene: TRBV2
CDR3 length: 13
J gene: TRBJ2-3
CDR3 DNA: TGTGCCAGCAAGGGACACAGCACAGATACGCAGTATTTT
CDR3 protein: CASKGHSTDTQYF